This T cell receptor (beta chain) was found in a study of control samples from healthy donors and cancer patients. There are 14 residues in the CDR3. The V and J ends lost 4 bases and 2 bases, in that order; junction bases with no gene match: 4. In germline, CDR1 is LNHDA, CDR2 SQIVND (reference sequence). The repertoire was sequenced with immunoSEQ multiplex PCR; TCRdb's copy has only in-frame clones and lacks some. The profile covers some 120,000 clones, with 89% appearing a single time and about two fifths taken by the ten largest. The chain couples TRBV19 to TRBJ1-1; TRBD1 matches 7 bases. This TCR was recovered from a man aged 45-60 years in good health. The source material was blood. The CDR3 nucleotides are TGTGCCAGTAGTAGGACAGGACCAAACACTGAAGCTTTCTTT. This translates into CASSRTGPNTEAFF.